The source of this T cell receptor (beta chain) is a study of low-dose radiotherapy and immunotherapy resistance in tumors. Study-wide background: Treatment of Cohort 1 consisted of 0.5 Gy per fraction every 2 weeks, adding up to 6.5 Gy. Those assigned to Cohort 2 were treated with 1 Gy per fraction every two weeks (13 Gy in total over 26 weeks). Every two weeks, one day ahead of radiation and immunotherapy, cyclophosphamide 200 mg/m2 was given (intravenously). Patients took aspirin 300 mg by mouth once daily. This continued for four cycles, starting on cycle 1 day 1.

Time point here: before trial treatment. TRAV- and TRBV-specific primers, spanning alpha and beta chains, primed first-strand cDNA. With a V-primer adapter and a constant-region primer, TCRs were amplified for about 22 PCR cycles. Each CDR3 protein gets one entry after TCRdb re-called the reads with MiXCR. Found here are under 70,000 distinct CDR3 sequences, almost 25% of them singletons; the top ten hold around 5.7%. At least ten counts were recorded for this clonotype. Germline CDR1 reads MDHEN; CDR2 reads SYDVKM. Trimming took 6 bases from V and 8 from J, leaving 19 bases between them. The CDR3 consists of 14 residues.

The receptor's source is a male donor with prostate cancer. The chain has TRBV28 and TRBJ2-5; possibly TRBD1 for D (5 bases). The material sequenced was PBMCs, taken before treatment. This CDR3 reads CASSLSPGRATQYF. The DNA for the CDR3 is TGTGCCAGCAGCTTGTCGCCAGGGCGAGCAACCCAGTACTTC.